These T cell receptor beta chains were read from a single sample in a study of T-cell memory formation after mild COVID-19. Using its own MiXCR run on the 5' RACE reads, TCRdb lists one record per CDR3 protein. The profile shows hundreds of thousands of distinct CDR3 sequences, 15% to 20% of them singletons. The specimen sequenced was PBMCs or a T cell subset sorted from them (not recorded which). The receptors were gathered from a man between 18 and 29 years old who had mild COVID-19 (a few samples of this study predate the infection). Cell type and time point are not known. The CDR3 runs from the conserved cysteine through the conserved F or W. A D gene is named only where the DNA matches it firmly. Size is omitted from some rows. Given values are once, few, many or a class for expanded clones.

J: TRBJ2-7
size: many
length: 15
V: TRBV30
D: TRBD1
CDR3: CAWSPGQGIAYEQYF
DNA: TGTGCCTGGAGTCCGGGACAGGGGATTGCCTACGAGCAGTACTTC

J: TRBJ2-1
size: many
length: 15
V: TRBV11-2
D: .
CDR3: CASSLGGTPYNEQFF
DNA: TGTGCCAGCAGCTTAGGCGGGACCCCTTACAATGAGCAGTTCTTC

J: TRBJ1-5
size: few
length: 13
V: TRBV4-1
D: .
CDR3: CASSDLLGQPQHF
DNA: TGCGCCAGCAGCGATCTCCTCGGGCAGCCCCAGCATTTT

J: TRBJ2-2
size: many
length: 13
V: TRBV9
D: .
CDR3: CASSVEVAGELFF
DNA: TGTGCCAGCAGCGTAGAGGTGGCCGGGGAGCTGTTTTTT

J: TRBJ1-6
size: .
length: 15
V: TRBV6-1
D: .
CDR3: CASRIMDGMDSPLHF
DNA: TGTGCCAGCAGGATAATGGACGGAATGGATTCACCCCTCCACTTT

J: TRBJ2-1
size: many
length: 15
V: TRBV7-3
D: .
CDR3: CASSPAGQGYNEQFF
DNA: TGTGCCAGCAGCCCTGCCGGGCAGGGCTACAATGAGCAGTTCTTC

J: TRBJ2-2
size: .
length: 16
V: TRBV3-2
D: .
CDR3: CASSQISGGITGELFF
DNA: TGTGCCAGCAGCCAGATTAGCGGGGGGATTACCGGGGAGCTGTTTTTT

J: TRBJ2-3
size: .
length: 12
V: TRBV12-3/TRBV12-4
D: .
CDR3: CASRPTGDTQYF
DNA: TGTGCCAGCAGACCGACAGGTGATACGCAGTATTTT

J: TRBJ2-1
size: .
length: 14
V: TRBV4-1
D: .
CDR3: CASSQGSRAASLFF
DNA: TGCGCCAGCAGCCAAGGGTCCCGGGCGGCCTCTCTGTTCTTC

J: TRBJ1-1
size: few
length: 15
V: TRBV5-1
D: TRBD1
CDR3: CASIRGEGGTSEAFF
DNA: TGCGCCAGCATCAGGGGGGAGGGAGGTACGTCTGAAGCTTTCTTT

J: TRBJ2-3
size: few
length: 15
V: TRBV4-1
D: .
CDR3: CASSFEPSLTDTQYF
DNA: TGCGCCAGCAGTTTTGAACCGAGCCTCACAGATACGCAGTATTTT

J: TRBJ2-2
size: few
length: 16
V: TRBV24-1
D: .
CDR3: CATSDIQGPQSGELFF
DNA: TGTGCCACCAGTGATATACAGGGACCTCAGAGCGGGGAGCTGTTTTTT

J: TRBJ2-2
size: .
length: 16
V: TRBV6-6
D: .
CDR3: CASSYEAGPYTGELFF
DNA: TGTGCCAGCAGTTACGAAGCAGGGCCCTACACCGGGGAGCTGTTTTTT

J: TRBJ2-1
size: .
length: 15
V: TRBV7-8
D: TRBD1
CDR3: CASSWPGQGYNEQFF
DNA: TGTGCCAGCAGCTGGCCGGGACAGGGATACAATGAGCAGTTCTTC

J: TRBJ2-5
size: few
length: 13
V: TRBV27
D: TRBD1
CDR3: CASRGRGRETQYF
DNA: TGTGCCAGCAGAGGCAGGGGGCGAGAGACCCAGTACTTC

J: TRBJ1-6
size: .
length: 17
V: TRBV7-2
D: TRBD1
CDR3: CASSLVSRAGGNSPLHF
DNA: TGTGCCAGCAGCTTAGTATCCCGCGCAGGGGGGAATTCACCCCTCCACTTT

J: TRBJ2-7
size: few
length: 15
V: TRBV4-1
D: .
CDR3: CASSTARGLVYEQYF
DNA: TGCGCCAGCAGCACCGCCCGGGGCCTTGTCTACGAGCAGTACTTC

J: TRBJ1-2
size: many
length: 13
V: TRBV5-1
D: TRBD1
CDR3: CASSPDRDQGYTF
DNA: TGCGCCAGCAGCCCCGACAGGGATCAAGGCTACACCTTC

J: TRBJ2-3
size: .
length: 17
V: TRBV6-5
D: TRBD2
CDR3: CASSSDPRGGYTDTQYF
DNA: TGTGCCAGCAGCTCCGACCCGCGGGGGGGGTACACAGATACGCAGTATTTT

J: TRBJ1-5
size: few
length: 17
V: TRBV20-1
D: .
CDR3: CSARDRRSLGSNQPQHF
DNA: TGCAGTGCTAGAGATCGGCGGAGCCTCGGGAGCAATCAGCCCCAGCATTTT

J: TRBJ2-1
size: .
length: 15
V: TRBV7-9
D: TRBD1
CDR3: CASSDPRGPYNEQFF
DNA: TGTGCCAGCAGCGACCCGAGGGGGCCCTACAATGAGCAGTTCTTC

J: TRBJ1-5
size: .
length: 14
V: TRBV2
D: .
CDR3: CASSEDTTYQPQHF
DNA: TGTGCCAGCAGTGAAGATACGACTTATCAGCCCCAGCATTTT

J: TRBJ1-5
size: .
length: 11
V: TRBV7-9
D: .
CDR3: CASSSGSPQHF
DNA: TGTGCCAGCAGCTCCGGGTCGCCCCAGCATTTT

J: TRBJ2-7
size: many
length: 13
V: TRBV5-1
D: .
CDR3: CASSLEWGQEQYF
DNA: TGCGCCAGCAGCCTGGAGTGGGGCCAGGAGCAGTACTTC

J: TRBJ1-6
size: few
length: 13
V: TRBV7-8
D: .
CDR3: CASRLGRNSPLHF
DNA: TGTGCCAGCCGATTAGGCCGTAATTCACCCCTCCACTTT

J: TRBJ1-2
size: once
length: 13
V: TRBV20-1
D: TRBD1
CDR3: CSASPTGDYGYTF
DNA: TGCAGTGCTAGCCCAACAGGGGACTATGGCTACACCTTC

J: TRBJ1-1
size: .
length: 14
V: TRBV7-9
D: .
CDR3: CASSSRTPGTEAFF
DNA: TGTGCCAGCAGCTCCAGGACCCCGGGCACTGAAGCTTTCTTT

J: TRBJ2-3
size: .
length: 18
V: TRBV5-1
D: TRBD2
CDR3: CASSLDPPSGGRTDTQYF
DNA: TGCGCCAGCAGCTTGGACCCCCCGAGCGGGGGCCGCACAGATACGCAGTATTTT

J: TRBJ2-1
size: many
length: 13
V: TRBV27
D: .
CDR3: CASSYSSYNEQFF
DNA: TGTGCCAGCAGTTATAGCTCCTACAATGAGCAGTTCTTC

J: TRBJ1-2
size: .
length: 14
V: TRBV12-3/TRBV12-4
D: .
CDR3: CASAPGLRSWGYTF
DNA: TGTGCCAGCGCGCCGGGTTTACGATCTTGGGGCTACACCTTC

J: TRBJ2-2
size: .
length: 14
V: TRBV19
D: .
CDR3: CASSAPGRAGELFF
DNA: TGTGCCAGTAGTGCTCCGGGACGGGCCGGGGAGCTGTTTTTT

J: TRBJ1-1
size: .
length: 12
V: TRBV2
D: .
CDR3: CASSVGSTEAFF
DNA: TGTGCCAGCAGTGTTGGGAGCACTGAAGCTTTCTTT

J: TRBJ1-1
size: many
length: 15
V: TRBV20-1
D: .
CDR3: CSARVGGGVSTEAFF
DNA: TGCAGTGCTAGAGTAGGTGGGGGGGTGAGCACTGAAGCTTTCTTT

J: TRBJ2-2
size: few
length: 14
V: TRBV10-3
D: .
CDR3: CAIRLAENTGELFF
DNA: TGTGCCATCAGACTGGCGGAGAACACCGGGGAGCTGTTTTTT

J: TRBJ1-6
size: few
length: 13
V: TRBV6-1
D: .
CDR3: CASSAVRESPLHF
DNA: TGTGCCAGCAGTGCGGTTCGGGAATCACCCCTCCACTTT

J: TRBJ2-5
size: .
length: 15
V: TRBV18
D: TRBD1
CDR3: CASSPGTGDQETQYF
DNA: TGTGCCAGCTCACCGGGGACAGGGGATCAAGAGACCCAGTACTTC

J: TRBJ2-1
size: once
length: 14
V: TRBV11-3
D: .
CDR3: CASSPGGRLNEQFF
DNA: TGTGCCAGCAGCCCGGGGGGCCGGCTCAATGAGCAGTTCTTC